These 15 T cell receptor beta chains were sequenced from one sample in a study of blood T cell repertoires in COVID-19. Only in-frame clones appear in the TCRdb table, and some are missing; sequencing was by immunoSEQ multiplex PCR. Here the sample spans 150,000 to 200,000 clones, approximately 78% being singletons. Material: peripheral blood. The receptors stem from a woman aged 80 or over with active or convalescent COVID-19.

The chain uses TRBV6-5 and TRBJ2-1; 8 bases line up with TRBD2. CDR1 is MNHEY, CDR2 SVGAGI, per germline. The V gene end was trimmed by 9 bases and the J gene end by 4 bases; junction bases not matched to a gene: 11. CDR3 length: 15 amino acids. CDR3 sequence reads: CASSSSGGAYNEQFF. For the CDR3, the DNA is TGTGCCAGTTCATCCTCGGGGGGGGCGTACAATGAGCAGTTCTTC.

The V call is TRBV7-2, the J call TRBJ1-5, with D possibly being TRBD1 (6 bases). The CDR3 sequence is 14 residues long. From germline, CDR1 is SGHTA and CDR2 FQGNSA. The V end lost 2 bases, the J end lost 7 bases, and 12 bases lay between the germline ends. The DNA of the CDR3 is TGTGCCAGCAGCTTAAAGGGGGGGGAACAGCCCCAGCATTTT. Translating it yields CASSLKGGEQPQHF.

The gene calls are TRBV19 and TRBJ1-2, with 11 bases identical to TRBD1. Germline-derived CDR1 and CDR2 are LNHDA and SQIVND (reference sequence). This CDR3 has 13 amino acids. V gave up 7 bases and J gave up 6 bases; unmatched junction bases: 4. CDR3: CASTGQGANGYTF. CDR3 bases: TGTGCCAGTACCGGACAGGGGGCTAATGGCTACACCTTC.

CDR3 sequence reads: CASASRAGLLTLAKNIQYF. CDR3 nucleotide sequence: TGTGCCAGCGCCTCGCGAGCGGGGCTATTGACACTAGCCAAAAACATTCAGTACTTC. The chain couples TRBV11-2 to TRBJ2-4; TRBD2 matches at 7 bases. CDR1 is SGHAT and CDR2 is FQNNGV in the germline V gene. The V gene end was trimmed by 8 bases and the J gene end by 0 bases; junction bases not matched to a gene: 19. The CDR3 has 19 amino acids.

V is TRBV7-9 and J is TRBJ1-1; no clear D gene. Germline assignment: CDR1 SEHNR and CDR2 FQNEAQ (reference sequence). This CDR3 spans 11 amino acids. Trimming left V 2 bases short and J 7 bases short, with 5 bases between. The CDR3 DNA reads TGTGCCAGCAGCTTATCTGTTGAAGCTTTCTTT. Translated, it gives CASSLSVEAFF. The variable domain in full, with the rest retrieved from reference TRBV7-9 and TRBJ1-1, is DTGVSQNPRHKITKRGQNVTFRCDPISEHNRLYWYRQTLGQGPEFLTYFQNEAQLEKSRLLSDRFSAERPKGSFSTLEIQRTEQGDSAMYLCASSLSVEAFFGQGTRLTVV.

The chain has TRBV6-5 and TRBJ1-6; D perhaps matches TRBD1 (6 bases). V was pared by 6 bases and J by 10 bases, with 13 bases between. The CDR3 length is 13 residues. Germline V lookup: CDR1 MNHEY, CDR2 SVGAGI. The CDR3 coding sequence is TGTGCCAGCAGAGGGCAGGGGAAGTCACCCCTCCACTTT. It codes for CASRGQGKSPLHF.

The chain joins TRBV28 to TRBJ1-6; D remains ambiguous. From germline, CDR1 is MDHEN and CDR2 SYDVKM. The CDR3 has 14 residues. V was pared by 10 bases and J by 0 bases, with 10 bases between. For the CDR3, the DNA is TGTGCCACCTCATTGAGCTCCTATAATTCACCCCTCCACTTT. It translates to CATSLSSYNSPLHF.

The rearrangement joins TRBV7-9 to TRBJ1-4; 8 bases line up with TRBD1. Germline assignment: CDR1 SEHNR and CDR2 FQNEAQ (reference sequence). Unmatched junction bases numbered 8, after V lost 5 bases and J lost 6 bases. The CDR3 extends over 15 amino acids. The CDR3: CASSVDRGAYEKLFF. Here the CDR3 DNA reads TGTGCCAGCAGCGTTGACAGGGGTGCTTATGAAAAACTGTTTTTT.

The chain couples TRBV11-2 to TRBJ2-7; 11 bases match TRBD1. This CDR3 is 14 amino acids long. The germline V gene has CDR1 SGHAT and CDR2 FQNNGV. With 3 bases clipped from V and 5 bases from J, the junction kept 3 bases outside the gene matches. CDR3 amino acids: CASSFGQGADEQYF. The CDR3 coding sequence is TGTGCCAGCAGCTTCGGACAGGGGGCAGACGAGCAGTACTTC.

V is TRBV6-5 and J is TRBJ1-2, with 9 bases that match TRBD1. J gave up 4 bases and V 7 bases, and 7 bases lay outside the gene matches. Germline CDR1 is MNHEY and CDR2 is SVGAGI. This CDR3 contains 14 residues. Here the CDR3 DNA reads TGTGCCAGCATTAACAGGGGGCGCGGCTATGGCTACACCTTC. It yields the protein CASINRGRGYGYTF.

This clone was detected a few times. The gene calls are TRBV19 and TRBJ1-5; tentative D call: TRBD1 (6 bases). This CDR3 is 15 amino acids long. V was shortened by 4 bases and J by 7 bases, with 17 bases between the two germline ends. From germline, CDR1 is LNHDA and CDR2 SQIVND (reference sequence). The CDR3 is CASSKIQGFEQPQHF. As DNA, the CDR3 is TGTGCCAGTAGTAAAATACAGGGATTTGAACAGCCCCAGCATTTT.

The chain uses TRBV7-2 and TRBJ1-6; D may be TRBD1 (6 bases). CDR3 size: 14 residues. V was shortened by 5 bases and J by 9 bases, with 14 bases between the two germline ends. Germline values: CDR1 SGHTA, CDR2 FQGNSA. CDR3 sequence: CASSQDSYSSPLHF. In DNA form, the CDR3 reads TGTGCCAGCAGCCAGGACAGCTACAGTTCACCCCTCCACTTT.

The chain links TRBV9 to TRBJ1-2, with D perhaps matching TRBD1 (6 bases). CDR1 SGDLS and CDR2 YYNGEE come from the germline V gene. CDR3 size: 16 residues. The V gene lost 0 bases and the J gene lost 3 bases, with 15 bases spanning the gap. The CDR3 DNA is TGTGCCAGCAGCGTAGGGTTGGGTGGACAGTACTATGGCTACACCTTC. Translated, it gives CASSVGLGGQYYGYTF.

This chain's CDR3 is CASRSRGVTNEKLFF. The CDR3 coding sequence is TGTGCCAGCAGGAGCCGGGGGGTGACTAATGAAAAACTGTTTTTT. This rearrangement joins TRBV7-8 to TRBJ1-4; D is possibly TRBD1 (5 bases). CDR3 length: 15 residues. Trimming pared 6 bases from V and 2 bases from J, leaving 13 bases between. In germline, CDR1 is SGHVS, CDR2 FQNEAQ.

This sequence joins TRBV6-5 and TRBJ1-1; the match to TRBD1 covers 7 bases. The CDR3 runs to 13 residues. Germline CDR1 is MNHEY and CDR2 is SVGAGI. With 6 bases clipped from V and 3 bases from J, the junction kept 4 bases outside the gene matches. The CDR3: CASSADRDTEAFF. Written as DNA, the CDR3 is TGTGCCAGCAGCGCCGACAGGGACACTGAAGCTTTCTTT.